A single sample gave rise to the 5 T cell receptor beta chains below, sequenced in a study of identical twins. Via MiXCR, TCRdb re-called the 5' RACE reads, giving one row per CDR3 protein. Here the sample spans around 490,000 distinct CDR3 sequences, 12% to 15% being singletons. These sequences were also reported in another study, on yellow fever vaccine responses in identical twins.

The source material was CD4+ T cells sorted from blood. These receptors came from a young woman in good health.

This clonotype was seen only a few times. This chain links TRBV6-2 or TRBV6-3 with TRBJ1-4; 10 bases map to TRBD1. This CDR3 contains 15 residues. The germline CDR1 and CDR2 sequences are MNHEY and SVGEGT. J lost 8 bases, V lost 3 bases, and 6 bases had no gene match. For the CDR3, the DNA is TGTGCCAGCAGTTATGGCGGGACAGGGGCAGAAAAACTGTTTTTT. Translating it yields CASSYGGTGAEKLFF.

This clonotype has a handful of counts. J is TRBJ2-1 and V is TRBV29-1, with TRBD1 matching 7 bases. Trimming took 3 bases from V and 6 from J; bases not matched to a gene: 14. Looked up from germline, CDR1 is SQVTM and CDR2 is ANQGSEA. The CDR3 covers 16 residues. CDR3 residues: CSVEDDRESHINEQFF. The CDR3 DNA reads TGCAGCGTTGAGGATGACAGGGAATCCCATATCAATGAGCAGTTCTTC.

A remark on this clonotype: Germline and junction disagree at one end, which may indicate a read error. This chain uses TRBV3-1 with TRBJ2-1; 9 bases are a match to TRBD2. The CDR3 covers 17 residues. Germline V CDR1 and CDR2: LGHDT, YNNKEL (reference sequence). CDR3 amino acids: CACSRKSFRLAGTEQFF. The CDR3, as DNA: TGTGCCTGCAGCCGCAAGTCCTTTCGTCTAGCGGGGACTGAGCAGTTCTTC.

V is TRBV28 and J is TRBJ2-7, with 11 nucleotides matching TRBD2. This CDR3 has 12 amino acids. Germline assignment: CDR1 MDHEN and CDR2 SYDVKM. Germline trimming cut 7 bases from V and 6 bases from J; bases unmatched to any gene: 2. The CDR3 loop reads CASTGLAGEQYF. The DNA of the CDR3 is TGTGCCAGCACCGGACTAGCGGGCGAGCAGTACTTC.

The J gene is TRBJ2-1, the V gene TRBV5-1; 9 bases align to TRBD1. V shed 7 bases and J 7 bases; nucleotides not matched to a gene: 12. The CDR3 consists of 15 residues. Germline lookup yields CDR1 SGHRS and CDR2 YFSETQ. The CDR3 DNA is TGCGCCAGCGCCCCAGTAACAGGGGGCGGAAATGAGCAGTTCTTC. Its translation is CASAPVTGGGNEQFF. Full variable domain (rest looked up from reference TRBV5-1 and TRBJ2-1): KAGVTQTPRYLIKTRGQQVTLSCSPISGHRSVSWYQQTPGQGLQFLFEYFSETQRNKGNFPGRFSGRQFSNSRSEMNVSTLELGDSALYLCASAPVTGGGNEQFFGPGTRLTVL.